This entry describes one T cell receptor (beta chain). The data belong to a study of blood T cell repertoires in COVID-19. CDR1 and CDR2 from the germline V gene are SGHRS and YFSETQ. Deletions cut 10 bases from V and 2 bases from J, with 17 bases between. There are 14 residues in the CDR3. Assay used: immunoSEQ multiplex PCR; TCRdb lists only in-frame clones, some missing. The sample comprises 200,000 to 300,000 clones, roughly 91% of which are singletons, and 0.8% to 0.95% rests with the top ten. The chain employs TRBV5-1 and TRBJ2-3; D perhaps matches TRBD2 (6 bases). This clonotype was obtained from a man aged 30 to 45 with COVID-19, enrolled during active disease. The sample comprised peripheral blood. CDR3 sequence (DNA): TGCGCCTCGGGGAGGTGGACCACCACAGATACGCAGTATTTT. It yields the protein CASGRWTTTDTQYF.